This note documents a single T cell receptor beta chain sequence. The data were taken from a study of blood T cell repertoires in COVID-19. Overall study: Acute-phase and convalescent COVID-19 samples originated in the United States, Italy and Spain. The cDNA or gDNA used as material had been derived from T cells, B-cell-depleted T cells, or PBMCs.

In the authors' workflow: Scientists estimated how many nucleated cells there were by amplifying reference gene primers. TCRdb's table, derived via immunoSEQ multiplex PCR, lists solely in-frame clones and lacks some. D and trimming come from the DNA, and the V and J calls and clone size come from that table. The sample shows around 68,000 clones, just over 90% of them seen only once. This CDR3 has 16 amino acids. Germline V gene lookup returns CDR1 MDHEN and CDR2 SYDVKM. The J segment lost 4 bases and the V segment lost 8 bases, leaving 6 bases of the junction unmatched. The origin of this receptor is a human donor in a cohort sampled during active COVID-19. V gene TRBV28 combines with J gene TRBJ2-3, with 16 bases lining up with TRBD2. The sample comprised peripheral blood. CDR3 DNA sequence: TGTGCCAGCGGGACTAGCGGGAGGGGGTTCGCAGATACGCAGTATTTT. Residues: CASGTSGRGFADTQYF.